Presented here are 29 T cell receptor beta chains from one specimen sequenced in a study of blood T cell repertoires in COVID-19. Generated by immunoSEQ multiplex PCR, the TCRdb table keeps only in-frame clones and is missing some. The table lists 65,000 to 80,000 clones, 91% of them singletons. Sequencing used peripheral blood. Receptors originate from a human donor in a cohort sampled during active COVID-19.

The rearrangement uses TRBV2 and TRBJ2-7, with no clear D. The CDR3 runs 12 residues. Germline CDR1 SNHLY, CDR2 FYNNEI. V was clipped by 1 base and J by 6 bases, with 7 bases between them. The CDR3 loop reads CASSEGLAEQYF. CDR3 in DNA: TGTGCCAGCAGTGAAGGACTGGCCGAGCAGTACTTC.

This clone was picked up one time. The chain has TRBV10-3 and TRBJ1-5, with 8 bases fitting TRBD1. Germline values: CDR1 ENHRY, CDR2 SYGVKD. V lost 10 bases to trimming and J lost 2 bases; unmatched junction nucleotides: 7. The CDR3 spans 14 residues. CDR3 in DNA: TGTGCCACCACAGGGGGGGACCGCAATCAGCCCCAGCATTTT. Translating it yields CATTGGDRNQPQHF.

The V and J genes are TRBV7-2 and TRBJ1-4; 9 bases agree with TRBD1. The germline V gene has CDR1 SGHTA and CDR2 FQGNSA. V was pared by 8 bases and J by 7 bases, with 8 bases of the junction left unmatched. There are 14 residues in the CDR3. The CDR3 loop reads CASGMGTGTEKLFF. In DNA form, the CDR3 reads TGTGCCAGCGGAATGGGGACAGGGACTGAAAAACTGTTTTTT.

This rearrangement joins TRBV3-1 (or the pseudogene TRBV3-2) to TRBJ2-3; the D gene is possibly TRBD2 (6 bases). The germline gives CDR1 LGHDT, CDR2 YNNKEL (reference sequence). The CDR3 is made up of 16 amino acids. V was pared by 0 bases and J by 2 bases, with 12 bases between. The CDR3 spells CASSQDTGLNTDTQYF. In nucleotides, the CDR3 is TGTGCCAGCAGCCAAGATACGGGACTGAACACAGATACGCAGTATTTT.

This chain links TRBV6-6 with TRBJ2-7; D gene ambiguous. Between the trimmed V and J ends, which lost 4 bases and 3 bases, there was a span of 13 bases. Germline values: CDR1 MNHNY, CDR2 SVGAGI (reference sequence). This CDR3 comprises 14 residues. CDR3: CASSSGGNHYEQYF. CDR3 coding DNA: TGTGCCAGCAGTTCTGGCGGTAATCACTACGAGCAGTACTTC.

The J gene is TRBJ2-7, the V gene TRBV4-1, with 7 bases fitting TRBD2. The germline V gene has CDR1 MGHRA and CDR2 YSYEKL. J was trimmed by 2 bases and V by 0 bases; bases with no gene match: 1. The CDR3 extends over 14 amino acids. Written as DNA, the CDR3 is TGCGCCAGCAGCCAAGAGGGGGGGACCTACGAGCAGTACTTC. Translation: CASSQEGGTYEQYF.

In this sample, this clone turned up once. Here the CDR3 reads CASSFVNREETQYF. CDR3 bases: TGCGCCAGCAGCTTTGTAAACAGGGAAGAGACCCAGTACTTC. The rearrangement joins TRBV5-1 to TRBJ2-5; weak D call: TRBD1 (6 bases). There are 14 residues in the CDR3. V was shortened by 2 bases and J by 3 bases, with 11 bases between the two germline ends. CDR1 SGHRS and CDR2 YFSETQ come from the germline V gene.

This clone has a single count. This chain uses TRBV7-2 with TRBJ2-5; D gene ambiguous. The V end lost 1 base, the J end lost 0 bases, and 9 bases lay between the germline ends. There are 15 residues in the CDR3. The germline gives CDR1 SGHTA, CDR2 FQGNSA. DNA for the CDR3: TGTGCCAGCAGCTTAGTTTCTGGCTACCAAGAGACCCAGTACTTC. This gives the protein CASSLVSGYQETQYF. Full variable domain (missing parts from reference TRBV7-2 and TRBJ2-5): GAGVSQSPSNKVTEKGKDVELRCDPISGHTALYWYRQSLGQGLEFLIYFQGNSAPDKSGLPSDRFSAERTGGSVSTLTIQRTQQEDSAVYLCASSLVSGYQETQYFGPGTRLLVL.

This clone has only a few counts. The rearrangement links TRBV7-9 to TRBJ1-5; D is unresolved. V was shortened by 0 bases and J by 0 bases, with 9 bases between the two germline ends. The CDR3 length is 16 residues. Germline CDR1 reads SEHNR; CDR2 reads FQNEAQ (reference sequence). The CDR3 sequence is CASSLAEGYSNQPQHF. CDR3 nucleotide sequence: TGTGCCAGCAGCTTAGCGGAGGGCTATAGCAATCAGCCCCAGCATTTT.

This chain connects TRBV3-1 (or the pseudogene TRBV3-2) to TRBJ2-5, with 9 bases that match TRBD2. The CDR3 has 15 residues. V trimming: 2 bases; J trimming: 4 bases; junction bases outside the gene matches: 5. Germline values: CDR1 LGHDT, CDR2 YNNKEL (reference sequence). The CDR3 DNA sequence: TGTGCCAGCAGCCAATATAGCGGGGGTGGAGAGACCCAGTACTTC. Translating it yields CASSQYSGGGETQYF.

This chain joins TRBV5-4 and TRBJ1-2; possible D gene TRBD1, 5 bases. There are 15 residues in the CDR3. Trimming took 0 bases from V and 4 from J, leaving 13 bases between them. Germline CDR1 and CDR2: SGHNT and YYREEE (reference sequence). The DNA of the CDR3 is TGTGCCAGCAGCTTGGATCCGGAGGGGAGCTATGGCTACACCTTC. It yields the protein CASSLDPEGSYGYTF.

The count of this clone is one. The V call is TRBV5-6, the J call TRBJ1-3, with 8 bases identical to TRBD1. The J segment lost 11 bases and the V segment lost 1 base, leaving 5 bases of the junction unmatched. CDR1 and CDR2 from the germline V gene are SGHDT and YYEEEE. The CDR3 consists of 13 residues. The DNA of the CDR3 is TGTGCCAGCAGCTTGAGGACAGGGAGCGCCATATATTTT. Its protein product is CASSLRTGSAIYF.

The chain carries TRBV12-5 and TRBJ1-5; D is uncertain. Trimming removed 6 bases at V and 6 bases at J, with 6 bases between. This CDR3 comprises 11 residues. Germline V gene lookup returns CDR1 LGHNT and CDR2 FRNRAP. As DNA, the CDR3 is TGTGCTAGTGGGGAGGTTCAGCCCCAGCATTTT. It codes for CASGEVQPQHF.

CDR3 DNA: TGTGCCAGTACTGTGTCCGGGGAGCTGTTTTTT. This gives the protein CASTVSGELFF. The chain uses TRBV19 and TRBJ2-2, with D unresolved. Germline CDR1 and CDR2: LNHDA and SQIVND (reference sequence). Between the trimmed V and J ends, which lost 7 bases and 6 bases, there was a span of 6 bases. The CDR3 covers 11 residues.

The chain uses TRBV5-1 and TRBJ2-5; 8 nucleotides line up with TRBD2. The CDR3 totals 13 residues. Unmatched junction bases numbered 2, after V lost 0 bases and J lost 7 bases. Germline CDR1 and CDR2: SGHRS and YFSETQ. CDR3 DNA sequence: TGCGCCAGCAGCTTGGTAGCGGGGCCGACCCAGTACTTC. This sequence encodes CASSLVAGPTQYF. Together with reference TRBV5-1 and TRBJ2-5, the CDR3 gives the full variable domain: KAGVTQTPRYLIKTRGQQVTLSCSPISGHRSVSWYQQTPGQGLQFLFEYFSETQRNKGNFPGRFSGRQFSNSRSEMNVSTLELGDSALYLCASSLVAGPTQYFGPGTRLLVL.

The chain has TRBV27 and TRBJ1-5; D gene ambiguous. This CDR3 spans 13 amino acids. The germline CDR1 and CDR2 sequences are MNHEY and SMNVEV (reference sequence). V was pared by 5 bases and J by 7 bases, with 12 bases between. The CDR3, as DNA: TGTGCCAGCAGTCCCCTCCCGGGGCAGCCCCAGCATTTT. It encodes CASSPLPGQPQHF.

The sample holds a few counts of this clone. The chain carries TRBV7-3 and TRBJ2-2; D unclear. The CDR3 totals 13 residues. The ends were cut back, 10 bases at V and 0 bases at J, with 9 bases in the middle. Germline values: CDR1 SGHTA, CDR2 FQGTGA. The CDR3 is CATGQANTGELFF. The CDR3, as DNA: TGTGCCACCGGCCAGGCGAACACCGGGGAGCTGTTTTTT.

This chain connects TRBV27 to TRBJ1-6, with 10 bases that match TRBD1. Germline values: CDR1 MNHEY, CDR2 SMNVEV (reference sequence). The CDR3 is 15 residues long. The V gene end was trimmed by 5 bases and the J gene end by 9 bases; junction bases not matched to a gene: 7. In nucleotides, the CDR3 is TGTGCCAGCAGTCCTCCGGGACAGGGGACTTCACCCCTCCACTTT. Its translation: CASSPPGQGTSPLHF.

The chain links TRBV30 to TRBJ2-5, with TRBD2 matching over 8 bases. V dropped 0 bases and J dropped 4; count of bases not matched to a gene: 10. The CDR3 has 16 residues. Germline V gene lookup returns CDR1 GTSNPN and CDR2 SVGIG (reference sequence). The CDR3 region has the DNA TGTGCCTGGAGTGTACTCGGGGGACTAGTAGGAGAGACCCAGTACTTC. Residues: CAWSVLGGLVGETQYF.

The J gene is TRBJ2-7, the V gene TRBV19; D is undetermined. The germline V gene encodes CDR1 LNHDA and CDR2 SQIVND (reference sequence). The CDR3 consists of 16 residues. Trimming removed 4 bases at V and 0 bases at J, with 16 bases between. The CDR3 reads CASSRDAPLSSYEQYF. DNA for the CDR3: TGTGCCAGTAGTAGAGATGCGCCGTTAAGCTCCTACGAGCAGTACTTC.

CDR3 nucleotide sequence: TGTGCCAGCAGCCCCCGGGAGGGGGCAAGGGTATGGGACACTGAAGCTTTCTTT. This encodes CASSPREGARVWDTEAFF. The J gene is TRBJ1-1, the V gene TRBV7-3; 7 nucleotides agree with TRBD1. The CDR3 totals 18 residues. Germline trimming cut 5 bases from V and 3 bases from J; bases unmatched to any gene: 18. Germline V gives CDR1 SGHTA, CDR2 FQGTGA. Combining the CDR3 with reference TRBV7-3 and TRBJ1-1 gives the whole variable domain GAGVSQTPSNKVTEKGKYVELRCDPISGHTALYWYRQSLGQGPEFLIYFQGTGAADDSGLPNDRFFAVRPEGSVSTLKIQRTERGDSAVYLCASSPREGARVWDTEAFFGQGTRLTVV.

This sequence joins TRBV3-1 (or the pseudogene TRBV3-2) and TRBJ1-1, with D hard to call. The length of the CDR3 is 14 residues. Germline assignment: CDR1 LGHDT and CDR2 YNNKEL (reference sequence). The V and J ends lost 0 bases and 7 bases respectively, with 12 bases between them. CDR3 bases: TGTGCCAGCAGCCAAGACCCAGGTTTCGGTGAAGCTTTCTTT. This gives the protein CASSQDPGFGEAFF.

This chain uses TRBV19 with TRBJ2-7; D not resolved. Trimming removed 1 base at V and 7 bases at J, with 11 bases between. CDR1 is LNHDA, CDR2 SQIVND, per germline (reference sequence). This CDR3 has 13 residues. The CDR3 coding sequence is TGTGCCAGTAGTATAGCTACGACGGGTGAGCAGTACTTC. Amino acid sequence: CASSIATTGEQYF.

The chain combines TRBV23-1 with TRBJ2-1, with D unresolved. TRBV23-1 is identified as an open reading frame with a role that is uncertain. V was clipped by 1 base and J by 7 bases, with 11 bases between them. The CDR3 length is 14 residues. For the CDR3, the DNA is TGCGCCAGCAGTCAATTGATCCCGGAGAATGAGCAGTTCTTC. Translation gives CASSQLIPENEQFF.

The rearrangement uses TRBV7-3 and TRBJ2-3; D remains unclear. The CDR3 has 12 residues. V shed 5 bases and J shed 6 bases, with 9 bases lying between them. The germline CDR1 and CDR2 sequences are SGHTA and FQGTGA. CDR3 DNA: TGTGCCAGCAGCCCTAACCTGGATACGCAGTATTTT. It yields the protein CASSPNLDTQYF.

The rearrangement joins TRBV28 to TRBJ1-2, with D perhaps TRBD1 (5 bases). Germline-derived CDR1 and CDR2 are MDHEN and SYDVKM. Trimming took off 0 bases at V and 4 bases at J, with 12 bases between the two ends. This CDR3 has 15 residues. CDR3 in amino acids: CASSLWLKRGYGYTF. CDR3 nucleotide sequence: TGTGCCAGCAGTTTATGGCTAAAAAGGGGCTATGGCTACACCTTC.

The chain couples TRBV3-1 (or the pseudogene TRBV3-2) to TRBJ2-7, with a possible D match to TRBD1 (5 bases). This CDR3 spans 14 amino acids. In germline, CDR1 is LGHDT, CDR2 YNNKEL (reference sequence). V was trimmed by 5 bases and J by 0 bases, leaving 11 bases between them. The CDR3 spells CASSLQANSYEQYF. CDR3 bases: TGTGCCAGCAGCTTACAGGCGAACTCCTACGAGCAGTACTTC.

The chain combines TRBV6-5 with TRBJ2-2; TRBD2 agrees at 9 bases. Germline CDR1 MNHEY, CDR2 SVGAGI. This CDR3 is built from 14 residues. The junction had 6 bases not matched to a gene; V was cut back by 7 bases and J by 6 bases. The CDR3 DNA is TGTGCCAGCATTAGGTTAGCGGGGGCCGGGGAGCTGTTTTTT. Translated: CASIRLAGAGELFF.

The V and J genes are TRBV12-5 and TRBJ2-5, with TRBD2 matching 12 bases. V trimming: 6 bases; J trimming: 1 base; junction bases outside the gene matches: 6. CDR3 length: 16 residues. CDR1 is LGHNT, CDR2 FRNRAP, per germline. CDR3 sequence (DNA): TGTGCTAGTGGCCCACCGGGACTAGCGGGCCAAGAGACCCAGTACTTC. Protein product: CASGPPGLAGQETQYF.